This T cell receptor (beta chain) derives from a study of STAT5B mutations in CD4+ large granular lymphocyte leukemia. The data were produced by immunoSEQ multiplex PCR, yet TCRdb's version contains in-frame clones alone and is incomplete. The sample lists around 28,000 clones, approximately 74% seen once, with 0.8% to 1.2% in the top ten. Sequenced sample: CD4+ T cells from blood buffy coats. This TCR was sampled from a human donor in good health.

The CDR3 spells CASSSILGGDSYNEQFF. CDR3 sequence (DNA): TGTGCCAGTAGTTCAATACTCGGGGGAGACTCCTACAATGAGCAGTTCTTC. V and J are TRBV19 and TRBJ2-1, with a possible D match to TRBD2 (6 bases). V shed 5 bases and J shed 0 bases, with 17 bases lying between them. The CDR3 has 17 residues. CDR1 is LNHDA, CDR2 SQIVND, per germline (reference sequence). The full variable domain, its missing parts supplied by reference TRBV19 and TRBJ2-1, is DGGITQSPKYLFRKEGQNVTLSCEQNLNHDAMYWYRQDPGQGLRLIYYSQIVNDFQKGDIAEGYSVSREKKESFPLTVTSAQKNPTAFYLCASSSILGGDSYNEQFFGPGTRLTVL.